This T cell receptor (beta chain) was documented in a study of neurological immune-mediated disorders. TCRdb itself ran the 5' RACE reads through MiXCR, one entry per CDR3 protein. This table holds around 46,000 distinct CDR3 sequences, less than 5% found once. In this sample, this clonotype turned up many times. This CDR3 has 13 residues. Germline V CDR1 and CDR2: ENHRY, SYGVKD. V dropped 11 bases and J dropped 0; count of bases not matched to a gene: 3. Sequenced material: PBMCs. The rearrangement links TRBV10-3 to TRBJ1-4; 7 bases agree with TRBD1. This sequence originates from a woman aged 55-75 years with multiple sclerosis. The CDR3 DNA sequence: TGTGCCGTACAGGGGTCAACTAATGAAAAACTGTTTTTT. It translates to CAVQGSTNEKLFF.